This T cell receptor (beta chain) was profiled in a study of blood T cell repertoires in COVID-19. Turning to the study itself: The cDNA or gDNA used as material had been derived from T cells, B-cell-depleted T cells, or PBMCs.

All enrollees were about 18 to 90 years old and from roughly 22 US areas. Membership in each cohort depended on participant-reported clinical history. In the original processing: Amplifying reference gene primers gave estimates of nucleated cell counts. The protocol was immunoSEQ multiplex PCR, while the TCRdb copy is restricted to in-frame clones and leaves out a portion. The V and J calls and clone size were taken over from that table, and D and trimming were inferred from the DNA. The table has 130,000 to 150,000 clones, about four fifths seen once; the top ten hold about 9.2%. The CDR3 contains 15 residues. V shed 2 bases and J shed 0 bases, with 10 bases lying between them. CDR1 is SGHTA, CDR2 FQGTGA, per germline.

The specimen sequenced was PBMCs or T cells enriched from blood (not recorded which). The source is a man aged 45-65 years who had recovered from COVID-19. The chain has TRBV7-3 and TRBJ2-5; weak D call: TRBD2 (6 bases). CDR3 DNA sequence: TGTGCCAGCAGCTTATCAAGCGGGTACCAAGAGACCCAGTACTTC. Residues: CASSLSSGYQETQYF. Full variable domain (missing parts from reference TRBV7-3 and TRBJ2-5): GAGVSQTPSNKVTEKGKYVELRCDPISGHTALYWYRQSLGQGPEFLIYFQGTGAADDSGLPNDRFFAVRPEGSVSTLKIQRTERGDSAVYLCASSLSSGYQETQYFGPGTRLLVL.